These T cell receptor beta chains were read from a single sample in a study of cytomegalovirus exposure and HLA in healthy donors. The table came from immunoSEQ multiplex PCR; TCRdb's copy has only in-frame clones and leaves some out. The sample contains about 120,000 clones, about 80% of which appear only once. Sequenced material: PBMCs. All receptors derive from a woman aged 45-65 years in good health and CMV-seropositive. The CDR3 runs from the conserved cysteine through the conserved F or W. The order of the fields is clone size, D gene, V gene, CDR3 protein. The D gene is left open where the match is weak. Not all rows give a size; the values are once, few, many and, for expanded clones, a class.

>NA|NA|TRBV27
CASRLQGLNEKLFF
>NA|NA|TRBV5-4
CASSGRGGSISYNEQFF
>few|NA|TRBV21-1
CARLPGGLSETQYF
>few|NA|TRBV6-1
CASRARGPGVGEQFF
>NA|TRBD2|TRBV9
CASSVARLAGDTGELFF
>NA|NA|TRBV2
CAGSDWGGSRSGYTF
>NA|TRBD2|TRBV5-1
CASRPLAGLNTDTQYF
>NA|NA|TRBV12-1
CASRFTSGRCWEQYF
>NA|NA|TRBV6-6
CASSSAGRSYEQYF
>NA|NA|TRBV27
CASRGRETQYF
>NA|NA|TRBV7-2
CASSLTANYGYTF
>NA|TRBD1|TRBV5-1
CASSAGQGTPYNEQFF
>NA|TRBD2|TRBV19
CASSRTRLAGGRNTQYF
>NA|NA|TRBV4-1
CASSQDMAVYEQYF